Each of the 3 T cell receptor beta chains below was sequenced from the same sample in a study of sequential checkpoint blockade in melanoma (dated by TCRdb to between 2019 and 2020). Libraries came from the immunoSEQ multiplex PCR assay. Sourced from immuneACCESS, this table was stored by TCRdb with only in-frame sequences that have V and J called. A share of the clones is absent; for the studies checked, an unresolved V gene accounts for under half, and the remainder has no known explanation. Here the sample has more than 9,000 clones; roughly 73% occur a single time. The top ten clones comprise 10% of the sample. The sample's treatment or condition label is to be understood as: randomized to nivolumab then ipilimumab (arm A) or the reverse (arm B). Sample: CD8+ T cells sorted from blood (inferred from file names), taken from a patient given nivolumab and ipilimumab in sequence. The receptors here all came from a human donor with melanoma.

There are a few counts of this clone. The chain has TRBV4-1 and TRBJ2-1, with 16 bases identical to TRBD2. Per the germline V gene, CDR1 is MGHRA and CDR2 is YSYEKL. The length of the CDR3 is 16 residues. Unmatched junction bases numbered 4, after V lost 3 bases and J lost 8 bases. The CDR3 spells CASSQGLAGGPYEQFF. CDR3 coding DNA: TGCGCCAGCAGCCAGGGACTAGCGGGAGGGCCCTATGAGCAGTTCTTC.

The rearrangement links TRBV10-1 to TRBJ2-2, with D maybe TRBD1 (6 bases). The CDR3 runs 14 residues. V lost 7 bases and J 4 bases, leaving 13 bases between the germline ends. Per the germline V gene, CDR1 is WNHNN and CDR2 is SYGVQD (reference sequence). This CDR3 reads CASTGQFPTGELFF. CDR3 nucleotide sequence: TGCGCCAGCACCGGACAGTTCCCCACCGGGGAGCTGTTTTTT.

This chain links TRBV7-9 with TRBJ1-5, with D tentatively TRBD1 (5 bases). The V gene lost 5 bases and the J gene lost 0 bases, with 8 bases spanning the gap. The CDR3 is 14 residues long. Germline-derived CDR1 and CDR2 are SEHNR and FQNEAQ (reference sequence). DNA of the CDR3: TGTGCCAGCAGCCGCGGGGGTAGCAATCAGCCCCAGCATTTT. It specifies CASSRGGSNQPQHF.